The clone carrying this T cell receptor (beta chain) was recorded many times. The antigen is unknown. This sample is part of a study of CD8+CD57+ T cells in acquired aplastic anemia. Across the whole study: Sorted CD4+ and CD8+ cell DNA averaged 3.2 ug. An average of approximately 11 million reads for CD4+ cells was obtained from healthy donors.

The CDR3 totals 16 residues. Germline loops: CDR1 SNHLY, CDR2 FYNNEI. Trimming took 8 bases from V and 5 from J, leaving 22 bases between them. General study findings and limits: Between patients and controls, CD8+ Simpson's diversity did not vary significantly. A set of some 28 CD8+ CDR3 sequences was shared between patients and controls, and these sequences appeared highly expressed in patients.

Profiling of TCR beta VDJ combinations and CDR3 sequences used genomic DNA as template. TCRdb reanalysed the reads using MiXCR and keeps one entry per CDR3 protein. The sample has about 170,000 distinct CDR3 sequences, approximately 40% seen once. This chain links TRBV2 with TRBJ2-1, with D tentatively TRBD1 or TRBD2 (5 bases each). The specimen was sorted CD4+, CD8+, or CD8+CD57+ T cells (not recorded which) from PBMCs. The sequence came from a human donor in good health. CDR3 coding DNA: TGTGCCAGCGGGAGATACGCCGGGACCCCAAACAATGAGCAGTTCTTC. It is translated as CASGRYAGTPNNEQFF.